The subject of this entry is one T cell receptor beta chain. Participants were aged roughly 18 to 100 years from about 25 US areas. Using immunoSEQ multiplex PCR, the repertoire was profiled, and TCRdb retains in-frame clones only, with some absent. The profile covers 400,000 to 550,000 clones, with 70% to 90% appearing a single time and around 1.8% taken by the ten largest. This sample was taken from a study of blood T cell repertoires in COVID-19. CDR3 length: 14 residues. V gave up 5 bases and J gave up 2 bases, with 13 bases separating them. The germline V gene has CDR1 SNHLY and CDR2 FYNNEI. The receptor comes from a woman younger than 30 with acute COVID-19. Sequencing was carried out using PBMCs or T cells enriched from blood (not recorded which). The genes are TRBV2 and TRBJ2-7; tentatively, D is TRBD1 (6 bases). DNA for the CDR3: TGTGCCAGCAGTAAAACCGGGACACCCTACGAGCAGTACTTC. Protein: CASSKTGTPYEQYF.